A selection of T cell receptor beta chains follows, all from one sample in a study of blood T cell repertoires in COVID-19. Profiled with immunoSEQ multiplex PCR; TCRdb holds only in-frame clones, not every one. The table records a few hundred thousand clones, approximately 88% of them present only once. The sequenced sample consisted of PBMCs or T cells enriched from blood (not recorded which). These receptors were taken from a woman aged 40 to 50 who had been exposed to COVID-19. CDR3s include the opening cysteine and the closing phenylalanine or tryptophan. Each record gives: D gene, J gene, clone size, V gene, CDR3 protein, CDR3 DNA. A D gene is named only where the DNA matches it firmly. Expanded clones are given a class, and other clones once, few, many or no size at all.

-,TRBJ2-7,once,TRBV6-4,CASSDRHGDEQYF,TGTGCCAGCAGTGACAGGCACGGGGACGAGCAGTACTTC
-,TRBJ1-5,-,TRBV19,CASSIKLYSNQPQHF,TGTGCCAGTAGTATCAAACTCTATAGCAATCAGCCCCAGCATTTT
TRBD1,TRBJ1-6,-,TRBV4-3,CASSQGRTGKDSPLHF,TGCGCCAGCAGCCAGGGTCGGACAGGGAAGGATTCACCCCTCCACTTT
-,TRBJ1-1,-,TRBV4-3,CASSQEMGRKVNTEAFF,TGCGCCAGCAGCCAAGAGATGGGCAGGAAGGTGAACACTGAAGCTTTCTTT
-,TRBJ2-3,-,TRBV18,CASSPPTGIKDTQYF,TGTGCCAGCTCACCACCGACAGGAATCAAGGATACGCAGTATTTT
-,TRBJ2-7,-,TRBV5-1,CASSRESFEQYF,TGCGCCAGCAGCCGCGAAAGCTTTGAGCAGTACTTC
TRBD2,TRBJ2-3,-,TRBV5-5,CASGTSGLPDTQYF,TGTGCCAGCGGGACTAGCGGACTGCCAGATACGCAGTATTTT
TRBD1,TRBJ1-3,-,TRBV27,CASILQGRPGNTIYF,TGTGCCAGCATCCTACAGGGGAGACCTGGAAACACCATATATTTT
TRBD2,TRBJ2-1,-,TRBV5-4,CASSSDLGLAGTEQFF,TGTGCCAGCAGCTCCGACCTAGGACTAGCGGGTACTGAGCAGTTCTTC
-,TRBJ1-1,once,TRBV19,CASSKGAGSTEAFF,TGTGCCAGTAGTAAGGGCGCAGGGTCCACTGAAGCTTTCTTT
-,TRBJ1-5,-,TRBV28,CASSAGQGYSNQPQHF,TGTGCCAGCAGTGCAGGGCAGGGGTATAGCAATCAGCCCCAGCATTTT
-,TRBJ1-1,-,TRBV28,CASSLSGNTEAFF,TGTGCCAGCAGTTTATCAGGGAACACTGAAGCTTTCTTT
-,TRBJ1-3,-,TRBV5-1,CASSPVGGSRNTIYF,TGTGCCAGCAGTCCCGTGGGGGGATCCCGAAACACCATATATTTT
TRBD2,TRBJ2-4,-,TRBV12-5,CASGLGSSGPNIQYF,TGTGCTAGTGGTTTGGGTAGTAGCGGGCCAAACATTCAGTACTTC
TRBD1,TRBJ1-1,-,TRBV28,CASSAIRTGLNTEAFF,TGTGCCAGCAGTGCAATACGGACAGGTTTGAACACTGAAGCTTTCTTT
-,TRBJ2-3,-,TRBV6-4,CASSERLALASTDTQYF,TGTGCCAGCAGTGAACGCCTAGCGCTCGCTAGCACAGATACGCAGTATTTT
-,TRBJ1-5,-,TRBV19,CASLDHRGGGGNQPQHF,TGTGCCAGCCTCGACCACCGAGGGGGAGGGGGCAATCAGCCCCAGCATTTT
-,TRBJ1-6,-,TRBV27,CASSRIFGRASYNSPLHF,TGTGCCAGCAGTAGGATTTTTGGCAGGGCTTCCTATAATTCACCCCTCCACTTT
-,TRBJ1-2,-,TRBV6-2/TRBV6-3,CASSSKRPRVDYGYTF,TGTGCCAGCAGTTCTAAGCGCCCCAGGGTCGACTATGGCTACACCTTC
-,TRBJ1-1,few,TRBV5-1,CASSLETPGSMNTEAFF,TGCGCCAGCAGCTTGGAAACCCCCGGGTCAATGAACACTGAAGCTTTCTTT
-,TRBJ1-1,-,TRBV18,CASSPGGQAEAFF,TGTGCCAGCTCACCAGGAGGGCAGGCTGAAGCTTTCTTT
TRBD1,TRBJ1-5,once,TRBV5-8,CASSPQTGGGSTQHF,TGTGCCAGCAGCCCCCAGACAGGGGGCGGATCGACTCAGCATTTT
-,TRBJ1-3,-,TRBV3-1/TRBV3-2,CASSQAGNTIYF,TGTGCCAGCAGCCAAGCAGGAAACACCATATATTTT
-,TRBJ1-3,-,TRBV3-1/TRBV3-2,CASSQAAFRTGNTIYF,TGTGCCAGCAGCCAAGCCGCCTTCAGGACTGGAAACACCATATATTTT
-,TRBJ1-5,-,TRBV28,CASSLMGGGQPQHF,TGTGCCAGCAGTTTAATGGGTGGCGGTCAGCCCCAGCATTTT
TRBD1,TRBJ2-5,-,TRBV6-1,CASSEVRGQGETQYF,TGTGCCAGCAGTGAAGTAAGGGGGCAGGGTGAGACCCAGTACTTC
TRBD1,TRBJ1-2,-,TRBV7-2,CASSTRQGGPNYGYTF,TGTGCCAGCAGCACCCGACAGGGGGGCCCTAACTATGGCTACACCTTC
-,TRBJ1-1,-,TRBV29-1,CSVKWDIGAFF,TGCAGCGTTAAGTGGGACATCGGAGCTTTCTTT
-,TRBJ2-2,-,TRBV4-3,CASSQGSIRLGSNTGELFF,TGCGCCAGCAGCCAAGGATCAATTCGACTAGGCTCGAACACCGGGGAGCTGTTTTTT
TRBD1,TRBJ2-7,once,TRBV28,CASRPATGDYEQYF,TGTGCCAGCAGACCCGCGACAGGGGACTACGAGCAGTACTTC
-,TRBJ2-3,few,TRBV27,CASSLKKSGGKTTDTQYF,TGTGCCAGCAGTTTAAAGAAGTCCGGGGGTAAAACTACAGATACGCAGTATTTT
TRBD1,TRBJ1-6,-,TRBV28,CASSLPLTGPPLHF,TGTGCCAGCAGTTTACCACTGACAGGGCCACCCCTCCACTTT
TRBD2,TRBJ2-1,-,TRBV7-9,CASSPEGTIYNEQFF,TGTGCCAGCAGCCCGGAGGGGACTATTTACAATGAGCAGTTCTTC
-,TRBJ2-7,-,TRBV28,CASSLLGGSYEQYF,TGTGCCAGCAGTTTGTTGGGGGGCTCCTACGAGCAGTACTTC
-,TRBJ1-2,once,TRBV3-1/TRBV3-2,CASSPRLRDGYTF,TGTGCCAGCTCCCCAAGGCTGCGGGATGGCTACACCTTC
-,TRBJ2-7,-,TRBV28,CASVSTGSLYEQYF,TGTGCCAGCGTAAGTACAGGGTCTCTCTACGAGCAGTACTTC
-,TRBJ2-1,-,TRBV10-3,CAISERDNEQFF,TGTGCCATCAGTGAGCGGGACAATGAGCAGTTCTTC
TRBD2,TRBJ2-1,-,TRBV28,CASSPAGGQFF,TGTGCCAGCAGCCCAGCGGGGGGGCAGTTCTTC
-,TRBJ1-2,-,TRBV28,CASSLEQSNYGYTF,TGTGCCAGCAGTTTGGAGCAGAGTAACTATGGCTACACCTTC
TRBD2,TRBJ2-3,-,TRBV4-1,CASSRGGIAGGGTDTQYF,TGCGCCAGCAGCCGAGGGGGAATAGCGGGAGGGGGCACAGATACGCAGTATTTT
TRBD1,TRBJ1-2,-,TRBV27,CASSLIGTGDGYTF,TGTGCCAGCAGTTTGATCGGGACAGGGGATGGCTACACCTTC
TRBD1,TRBJ1-2,-,TRBV4-3,CASSQDRGTGNGYTF,TGCGCCAGCAGCCAAGATCGTGGGACAGGGAATGGCTACACCTTC
-,TRBJ2-1,-,TRBV6-2/TRBV6-3,CASSYWRAPGGNEQFF,TGTGCCAGCAGTTACTGGCGGGCCCCGGGCGGCAATGAGCAGTTCTTC
TRBD1,TRBJ1-2,-,TRBV5-6,CASSSGQARRYGYTF,TGTGCCAGCAGCTCCGGACAGGCGCGCCGCTATGGCTACACCTTC